This TCR beta chain was sequenced during a study of regulatory T cells in long-lasting Graves disease. For TCR beta, libraries came from iRepertoire HTBI primers and Arm-PCR of CDR3 regions. TCRdb re-derived calls from the multiplex PCR reads in MiXCR, one entry per CDR3 protein. The sample shows around 500,000 distinct CDR3 sequences, 20% to 25% of them seen only once. This clonotype has only a few counts. The time point: persistent/refractory GD, antithyroid drugs over 5 years with positive TRAb. The authors made the TCR library using RNA they extracted from PBMCs. The specimen comprised peripheral blood mononuclear cells (PBMCs), sampled when the disease was refractory, from a patient treated with antithyroid drugs. The receptor was isolated from a female donor with Graves disease.

The CDR3: CAWSPGAAYNQPQHF. CDR3 in DNA: TGTGCCTGGAGCCCGGGCGCAGCGTACAATCAGCCCCAGCATTTT. The V and J genes are TRBV30 and TRBJ1-5; the D is unclear. The length of the CDR3 is 15 residues. Per the germline V gene, CDR1 is GTSNPN and CDR2 is SVGIG (reference sequence). V lost 3 bases, J lost 3 bases, and 15 bases lay in between. The variable domain in full, with the rest retrieved from reference TRBV30 and TRBJ1-5, is SQTIHQWPATLVQPVGSPLSLECTVEGTSNPNLYWYRQAAGRGLQLLFYSVGIGQISSEVPQNLSASRPQDRQFILSSKKLLLSDSGFYLCAWSPGAAYNQPQHFGDGTRLSIL.